A single sample gave rise to the 3 T cell receptor beta chains below, sequenced in a study of OX40 agonist ivuxolimab in advanced cancers. The protocol used for the library was the immunoSEQ multiplex PCR assay. The table was pulled from immuneACCESS by TCRdb, which kept in-frame rearrangements only. Such tables lose some clones; where checked, under half of the loss comes from unresolved V genes, and the rest has no known cause. In all, the sample holds approximately 61,000 clones, and around 91% of those were seen once. The ten largest clones capture about 20% of the sample. This material consisted of CD4+ or CD8+ T cells sorted from blood, taken in a trial of the OX40 agonist ivuxolimab. These receptors originate from an adult with an advanced solid tumor such as melanoma, head and neck, liver or kidney cancer.

V is TRBV29-1 and J is TRBJ2-1; D may be TRBD1 (6 bases). V dropped 5 bases and J dropped 0 bases, with 17 bases sitting between them. The CDR3 sequence is 16 residues long. The V gene's germline CDR1 is SQVTM and CDR2 ANQGSEA. For the CDR3, the DNA is TGCAGCGTTCGGTGGGAAGGACAGAGCTCCTACAATGAGCAGTTCTTC. Residues: CSVRWEGQSSYNEQFF.

The rearrangement joins TRBV4-3 to TRBJ2-6; no clear D gene. The CDR3 consists of 18 residues. Looked up from germline, CDR1 is LGHNA and CDR2 is YSLEER. Trimming took 1 base from V and 0 from J, leaving 13 bases between them. CDR3 DNA sequence: TGCGCCAGCAGCCAAGTTGCCGTGCTTAGCTCTGGGGCCAACGTCCTGACTTTC. Translation: CASSQVAVLSSGANVLTF.

V usage is TRBV9 and J usage is TRBJ2-7, with a tentative D call TRBD1 (6 bases). Looked up from germline, CDR1 is SGDLS and CDR2 is YYNGEE. Trimming pared 2 bases from V and 0 bases from J, leaving 15 bases between. The CDR3 is made up of 16 amino acids. For the CDR3, the DNA is TGTGCCAGCAGCGTGAGAATGACAGGTAGCTCCTACGAGCAGTACTTC. Encoded protein: CASSVRMTGSSYEQYF.